This T cell receptor (beta chain) originates from a study of cytomegalovirus exposure and HLA in healthy donors. The PCR made use of 60 Vbeta and 13 Jbeta primers. Some clones are missing from TCRdb's copy, which holds only in-frame ones; the method was immunoSEQ multiplex PCR. The sample consists of roughly 100,000 clones, 65% to 85% of them appearing once. The CDR3 loop spans 16 amino acids. Germline V gene sequence: CDR1 SGHNT, CDR2 YYREEE (reference sequence). The J segment lost 2 bases and the V segment lost 0 bases, leaving 2 bases of the junction unmatched. Material: PBMCs. This receptor was taken from a male donor in good health and CMV-seropositive. The chain uses TRBV5-4 and TRBJ2-5; 12 bases line up with TRBD2. CDR3 amino acids: CASSLGLAGGQETQYF. CDR3 nucleotide sequence: TGTGCCAGCAGCTTGGGTCTAGCGGGGGGGCAAGAGACCCAGTACTTC.